The source of this TCR beta chain is a study of cytomegalovirus exposure and HLA in healthy donors. General study results and limits: Using a false discovery rate of 0.05, a later analysis showed that approximately 17,000 TCR beta sequences were associated with HLA alleles. There were some V segments, including TRBV6-2 and TRBV6-3, excluded as indistinguishable. According to an earlier analysis, most TCR beta V segments yielded productive rearrangements about 87% or about 30% of the time.

Primers included in the PCR were 60 Vbeta and 13 Jbeta primers. Assay used: immunoSEQ multiplex PCR; TCRdb lists only in-frame clones, some missing. This table holds under 150,000 clones, 65% to 90% found once. Germline lookup yields CDR1 SGHTA and CDR2 FQGNSA. The V end was cut by 1 base, the J end by 0 bases, with 13 bases between. This CDR3 region has 17 residues. On this clone itself: No antigen is known for it.

This clonotype was obtained from a man aged 45-65 years in good health and CMV-seronegative. This chain connects TRBV7-2 to TRBJ1-3, with a weak D call TRBD1 (6 bases). The sample was PBMCs. This CDR3 reads CASSLGAGVYSGNTIYF. CDR3 coding DNA: TGTGCCAGCAGCTTAGGTGCAGGGGTATACTCTGGAAACACCATATATTTT.